Sequencing of this TCR beta chain was carried out in a study of blood T cell repertoires in COVID-19 (TCRdb year 2020). In the study overall: Samples covering the acute and convalescent phases of COVID-19 were provided by collaborators in the United States, Italy and Spain. The material from the prospective study consisted of cDNA or gDNA derived from T cells, B-cell-depleted T cells, or PBMCs. Subjects who had been exposed to COVID-19, were actively infected with it, or had recovered from it provided the deeply sampled blood TCRbeta repertoires that made up the dataset. The repertoires were released in a freely available public database meant as a resource for research on the immune response to SARS-CoV-2. Samples were obtained from the ongoing ImmuneRACE study (first 160 participants) and from roughly 1,300 subjects provided by 6 global collaborators. Sample metadata almost always included a de-identified subject ID, COVID-19 status, age in years and sex. Where available, HLA class I and class II types were obtained from metadata supplied by the sample provider rather than from assay-based typing. General conclusions and limits of the study: The amount of clinical and demographic metadata varied by source and participant and was provided uncurated.

In its sample, this clone was seen once. It has no known antigen specificity. No base quality information exists; no much larger clone differs at one position. TCRbeta CDR3 regions were amplified from genomic DNA using the immunoSEQ Assay, a bias-controlled multiplex PCR. Regarding the original processing steps: The number of nucleated cells in each sample was estimated from the amplification of reference gene primers within the assay. To quantify the absolute abundance of each unique TCRbeta CDR3 rearrangement, sequence reads were collapsed and filtered. Productive Simpson clonality was computed per sample as the square root of Simpson's diversity index over productive rearrangements. TCRdb re-hosts the immuneACCESS table, in-frame sequences only. Its copies lack some clones; in the studies checked, an unresolved V gene accounts for under half of them, and the cause for the rest is not known. That table is the source of V, J and clone size, and D and trimming were worked out from the DNA. This sample has about 190,000 clones in its table, and roughly 88% of those were observed once. The ten largest clones add up to 4% of the sample.

The germline V gene encodes CDR1 SNHLY and CDR2 FYNNEI. Taken from cysteine to phenylalanine, the CDR3 has 17 residues. Only CDR3 DNA remains: 51 bases, in frame from the first base. V is trimmed back by 2 bases and J by 3 bases, and the junction contains 11 bases that no gene match accounts for. Whole blood was collected in K2EDTA tubes by collaborating institutions according to the institutions' own protocols. For TCRbeta analysis, collaborators shipped samples in one of three forms: frozen whole blood, isolated PBMCs, or DNA extracted from either of those sample types. The V and J genes are TRBV2 and TRBJ2-3, with 7 bases matching TRBD2. What was sequenced was peripheral blood. The TCR was taken from a woman aged 25 to 45 with acute or convalescent COVID-19. The CDR3 loop reads CASSEWMGGGLTDTQYF. The DNA sequence reads TGTGCCAGCAGTGAATGGATGGGGGGAGGGCTAACAGATACGCAGTATTTT.